Shown below are 27 T cell receptor beta chains from a single sample sequenced in a study of blood T cell repertoires in COVID-19. Sequenced by immunoSEQ multiplex PCR; TCRdb stores in-frame clones only, minus some. The sample holds approximately 200,000 clones, more than 85% seen once. Sequencing was performed on peripheral blood. All receptors come from a woman in her twenties or thirties with active or convalescent COVID-19.

J is TRBJ2-6 and V is TRBV10-2; possibly TRBD1 for D (5 bases). Germline assignment: CDR1 WSHSY and CDR2 SAAADI. Trimming cost V 4 bases and J 2 bases, with 9 bases left between them. The length of the CDR3 is 15 residues. In DNA, the CDR3 is TGCGCCAGCAGTGGGGGCAGGGCTGGGGCCAACGTCCTGACTTTC. Translation gives CASSGGRAGANVLTF.

This chain uses TRBV11-2 with TRBJ1-6; maybe TRBD1 (6 bases). Germline V gene data show CDR1 as SGHAT and CDR2 as FQNNGV. Deletions cut 6 bases from V and 10 bases from J, with 19 bases between. The CDR3 has 15 residues. This chain's CDR3 is CASRLARGTTSPLHF. CDR3 DNA: TGTGCCAGCAGGTTGGCGAGGGGGACCACATCACCCCTCCACTTT.

This rearrangement joins TRBV5-1 to TRBJ2-3; 14 nucleotides agree with TRBD2. The length of the CDR3 is 15 residues. V was pared by 3 bases and J by 5 bases, with 2 bases of the junction left unmatched. Germline-derived CDR1 and CDR2 are SGHRS and YFSETQ. CDR3 in amino acids: CASSSGLAGGDTQYF. The CDR3 DNA reads as TGCGCCAGCAGCTCCGGACTAGCGGGGGGAGATACGCAGTATTTT.

The chain combines TRBV28 with TRBJ2-1; TRBD2 might be the D (5 bases). This CDR3 comprises 14 residues. V dropped 7 bases and J dropped 2 bases, with 12 bases sitting between them. Germline CDR1 reads MDHEN; CDR2 reads SYDVKM. CDR3 protein: CASTGRITYNEQFF. The DNA for the CDR3 is TGTGCCAGCACGGGGAGAATCACCTACAATGAGCAGTTCTTC.

This chain connects TRBV19 to TRBJ1-1, with TRBD1 as a possible D gene (5 bases). CDR3 size: 13 residues. Germline V gives CDR1 LNHDA, CDR2 SQIVND (reference sequence). Trimming removed 9 bases from V and 4 bases from J, with 15 bases in between. DNA of the CDR3: TGTGCCAGCGTGGGTCGGGGGAGCACTGAAGCTTTCTTT. It specifies CASVGRGSTEAFF.

The chain uses TRBV5-1 and TRBJ1-1; D is ambiguous. The CDR3 is 14 amino acids. Trimming shortened V by 1 base and J by 1 base, and 8 bases separated the two germline ends. Per germline, CDR1 SGHRS and CDR2 YFSETQ. CDR3 loop: CASSLNPRNTEAFF. CDR3 in DNA: TGCGCCAGCAGCTTGAATCCTAGGAACACTGAAGCTTTCTTT.

The genes are TRBV6-1 and TRBJ2-4; TRBD1 aligns across 8 bases. V was clipped by 1 base and J by 9 bases; unmatched bases: 5. The CDR3 has 14 residues. Germline V gives CDR1 MNHNS, CDR2 SASEGT. CDR3 amino acids: CASSEGRGRVIQYF. The CDR3 DNA reads as TGTGCCAGCAGTGAAGGCAGGGGGCGCGTCATTCAGTACTTC.

This rearrangement joins TRBV29-1 to TRBJ1-5, with D possibly TRBD1 on 5 matching bases. Germline values: CDR1 SQVTM, CDR2 ANQGSEA. The CDR3 is 19 amino acids. V gave up 2 bases and J gave up 1 base, with 24 bases separating them. The CDR3 DNA follows: TGCAGCGTTGAAAGCGGGGGTATCACACACGTCAGGAGCAATCAGCCCCAGCATTTT. Translation: CSVESGGITHVRSNQPQHF.

The J gene is TRBJ1-5, the V gene TRBV28; 8 bases map to TRBD1. The CDR3 has 16 residues. Trimming took 3 bases from V and 4 from J; bases not matched to a gene: 8. The V gene's germline CDR1 is MDHEN and CDR2 SYDVKM. In nucleotides, the CDR3 is TGTGCCAGCAGTTTCGGACAGGGTCGTGGGAATCAGCCCCAGCATTTT. Protein sequence: CASSFGQGRGNQPQHF. The whole variable domain, filled in from reference TRBV28 and TRBJ1-5, reads DVKVTQSSRYLVKRTGEKVFLECVQDMDHENMFWYRQDPGLGLRLIYFSYDVKMKEKGDIPEGYSVSREKKERFSLILESASTNQTSMYLCASSFGQGRGNQPQHFGDGTRLSIL.

This clone was recorded only once. J is TRBJ2-3 and V is TRBV19; 8 nucleotides agree with TRBD1. J was trimmed by 5 bases and V by 3 bases; bases with no gene match: 7. The CDR3 has 15 amino acids. Looked up from germline, CDR1 is LNHDA and CDR2 is SQIVND (reference sequence). As DNA, the CDR3 is TGTGCCAGTAGTATTCAAGGCAGGGGGCGAGATACGCAGTATTTT. It encodes CASSIQGRGRDTQYF.

CDR3 DNA: TGTGCCAGCAGCCAAGACGGGAGGGGTGGGGGCTATGTCACTGAAGCTTTCTTT. Its protein product is CASSQDGRGGGYVTEAFF. This chain connects TRBV3-1 (or the pseudogene TRBV3-2) to TRBJ1-1; the D gene is possibly TRBD1 (6 bases). The CDR3 sequence is 18 residues long. V shed 0 bases and J shed 4 bases, with 21 bases lying between them. Germline V gene sequence: CDR1 LGHDT, CDR2 YNNKEL (reference sequence).

The chain joins TRBV5-1 to TRBJ1-3; D not resolved. Per germline, CDR1 SGHRS and CDR2 YFSETQ. The CDR3 covers 17 residues. Trimming pared 4 bases from V and 2 bases from J, leaving 19 bases between. CDR3 DNA: TGCGCCAGCAGCCCCGTATCGAGAGGGAGCGCTGGAAACACCATATATTTT. The encoded protein is CASSPVSRGSAGNTIYF.

This rearrangement joins TRBV5-6 to TRBJ2-5, with TRBD1 as a possible D gene (6 bases). V was shortened by 3 bases and J by 2 bases, with 11 bases between the two germline ends. The germline gives CDR1 SGHDT, CDR2 YYEEEE. This CDR3 spans 14 amino acids. CDR3 region: CASSSGTTQETQYF. In DNA, the CDR3 is TGTGCCAGCAGCTCCGGGACAACTCAAGAGACCCAGTACTTC.

The V and J genes are TRBV5-1 and TRBJ2-7, with TRBD2 identical over 7 bases. Germline V gene lookup returns CDR1 SGHRS and CDR2 YFSETQ. V shed 0 bases and J 6 bases; nucleotides not matched to a gene: 9. The CDR3 consists of 15 residues. The CDR3 bases are TGCGCCAGCAGCTTGGCCCTGGGAGGGGACGGCGAGCAGTACTTC. It codes for CASSLALGGDGEQYF.

This chain uses TRBV14 with TRBJ2-7; D is ambiguous. Germline V lookup: CDR1 SGHDN, CDR2 FVKESK. Trimming pared 4 bases from V and 6 bases from J, leaving 7 bases between. The CDR3 consists of 11 residues. Here the CDR3 reads CASSLGVEQYF. CDR3 DNA: TGTGCCAGCAGCCTAGGAGTCGAGCAGTACTTC. The variable domain in full, completed from reference TRBV14 and TRBJ2-7, reads EAGVTQFPSHSVIEKGQTVTLRCDPISGHDNLYWYRRVMGKEIKFLLHFVKESKQDESGMPNNRFLAERTGGTYSTLKVQPAELEDSGVYFCASSLGVEQYFGPGTRLTVT.

This chain uses TRBV18 with TRBJ1-2; the D is unclear. The CDR3 runs 14 residues. The germline gives CDR1 KGHSH, CDR2 LQKENI. Trimming cost V 0 bases and J 2 bases, with 7 bases left between them. The CDR3, as DNA: TGTGCCAGCTCACCACCCGCGGGGAACTATGGCTACACCTTC. It codes for CASSPPAGNYGYTF.

V is TRBV5-6 and J is TRBJ2-7; 8 bases align to TRBD1. The CDR3 length is 14 residues. Germline CDR1 SGHDT, CDR2 YYEEEE. V lost 5 bases and J lost 3; bases outside the gene matches: 7. The CDR3 bases are TGTGCCAGCAGTTGGACAGGGAAAATCTACGAGCAGTACTTC. It encodes CASSWTGKIYEQYF.

This chain links TRBV6-4 with TRBJ2-2; 9 bases are a match to TRBD2. Germline V gene sequence: CDR1 MRHNA, CDR2 SNTAGT. The CDR3 spans 16 residues. Trimming removed 3 bases from V and 5 bases from J; junction bases left unmatched: 7. This CDR3 reads CASSERAGGRTGELFF. CDR3 in DNA: TGTGCCAGCAGTGAAAGAGCGGGGGGACGGACCGGGGAGCTGTTTTTT.

V and J are TRBV12-3 or TRBV12-4 and TRBJ1-4, with D tentatively TRBD1 (5 bases). Trimming shortened V by 6 bases and J by 14 bases, and 16 bases separated the two germline ends. This CDR3 is 12 amino acids long. The CDR3 DNA reads as TGTGCCAGCAGCCTAATAGTCGGGGGGCTGTTTTTT. It encodes CASSLIVGGLFF.

By its share, this clone is medium-sized. This rearrangement joins TRBV14 to TRBJ2-1; 8 positions agree with TRBD2. With 6 bases clipped from V and 5 bases from J, the junction kept 6 bases outside the gene matches. CDR1 and CDR2 (germline): SGHDN, FVKESK. This CDR3 spans 14 amino acids. In DNA form, the CDR3 reads TGTGCCAGCAGACCTCCGGGACTAGACAATGAGCAGTTCTTC. This encodes CASRPPGLDNEQFF.

The V call is TRBV11-3, the J call TRBJ1-1, with 8 bases identical to TRBD1. Germline V gene sequence: CDR1 SGHNT, CDR2 YENEEA. V dropped 0 bases and J dropped 0; count of bases not matched to a gene: 6. The CDR3 length is 17 residues. In nucleotides, the CDR3 is TGTGCCAGCAGCTTAGATGGGACAGGAAGGATGAACACTGAAGCTTTCTTT. As protein: CASSLDGTGRMNTEAFF.

This clone was detected once. The CDR3 here is CSGTFRSYNEQFF. In DNA, the CDR3 is TGCAGCGGCACATTCCGCTCCTACAATGAGCAGTTCTTC. The gene calls are TRBV29-1 and TRBJ2-1; no definite D call. Trimming pared 7 bases from V and 0 bases from J, leaving 10 bases between. Per the germline V gene, CDR1 is SQVTM and CDR2 is ANQGSEA. This CDR3 has 13 amino acids.

Worth noting for this clone: The junction departs from the called germline gene at one end, perhaps through a read error. The rearrangement uses TRBV3-1 (or the pseudogene TRBV3-2) and TRBJ1-2, with a weak D call TRBD1 (6 bases). The CDR3 extends over 15 amino acids. CDR1 is LGHDT, CDR2 YNNKEL, per germline (reference sequence). The CDR3 bases are TGTGCCAGCAGCCCTAGGGGGGGTGGGTCCTATCGCTACACCTTC. This gives the protein CASSPRGGGSYRYTF.

This clone was observed a single time. This rearrangement joins TRBV4-1 to TRBJ2-7; D is perhaps TRBD2 (5 bases). The length of the CDR3 is 14 residues. Germline V gene data show CDR1 as MGHRA and CDR2 as YSYEKL. V lost 3 bases to trimming and J lost 9 bases, with 18 bases between them. CDR3: CASSHPMGSVAQYF. Written as DNA, the CDR3 is TGCGCCAGCAGCCACCCCATGGGGAGCGTTGCGCAGTACTTC.

CDR3 DNA sequence: TGTGCCAGCGGGGCTGGTAGTAGCGGGAGTGGGACCGGGGAGCTGTTTTTT. Translated, it gives CASGAGSSGSGTGELFF. V usage is TRBV28 and J usage is TRBJ2-2, with 9 bases that match TRBD2. The CDR3 runs 17 residues. V trimming: 8 bases; J trimming: 5 bases; junction bases outside the gene matches: 15. Germline V gene data show CDR1 as MDHEN and CDR2 as SYDVKM.

This clone was recorded only once. CDR3 residues: CASASGQPQHF. In nucleotides, the CDR3 is TGTGCTAGTGCGTCAGGCCAGCCCCAGCATTTT. This chain uses TRBV12-5 with TRBJ1-5; D gene unclear. Germline CDR1 and CDR2: LGHNT and FRNRAP. The CDR3 contains 11 residues. V was trimmed by 7 bases and J by 7 bases, leaving 8 bases between them.

V usage is TRBV7-9 and J usage is TRBJ1-4, with D possibly being TRBD1 (6 bases). Germline V gene sequence: CDR1 SEHNR, CDR2 FQNEAQ (reference sequence). The CDR3 runs 15 residues. V lost 4 bases to trimming and J lost 4 bases, with 13 bases between them. CDR3 nucleotides: TGTGCCAGCAGCTCCACGACAGGAGGTAATGAAAAACTGTTTTTT. Translated: CASSSTTGGNEKLFF.